This is a list of T cell receptor beta chains from one sample in a study of cytomegalovirus exposure and HLA in healthy donors. Sequenced by immunoSEQ multiplex PCR; TCRdb stores in-frame clones only, minus some. The sample contains some 200,000 clones, around 82% of which appear only once. The sequenced sample was PBMCs. The receptors originated from a young woman in good health and CMV-seropositive. CDR3s include the opening cysteine and the closing phenylalanine or tryptophan. Each record gives: V gene, clone size, J gene, D gene, CDR3 DNA, CDR3 protein. D genes are given only for firm matches. Clone size appears in some rows only: once, few, many, or a class for an expanded clone.

>TRBV15|few|TRBJ2-3|.
TGTGCCACCAGTCTAGAAGGTCGCAGCGCAGATACGCAGTATTTT
CATSLEGRSADTQYF
>TRBV2|.|TRBJ1-5|.
TGTGCCAGCAGTCTGACGGGGTTTAATCAGCCCCAGCATTTT
CASSLTGFNQPQHF
>TRBV9|.|TRBJ1-4|.
TGTGCCAGCAGCGCGGGGTCCGGGTCTGGCGAAAAACTGTTTTTT
CASSAGSGSGEKLFF
>TRBV6-5|.|TRBJ1-1|.
TGTGCCAGCAGACAACAGGGTAACGCTGAAGCTTTCTTT
CASRQQGNAEAFF
>TRBV19|.|TRBJ1-2|.
TGTGCCAGTAGTATAACCCCGCGGGGTTTGGACTATGGCTACACCTTC
CASSITPRGLDYGYTF
>TRBV5-1|once|TRBJ1-1|TRBD1
TGCGCCAGCAGCCTGGACAGGGCGAACACTGAAGCTTTCTTT
CASSLDRANTEAFF
>TRBV19|few|TRBJ1-4|TRBD1
TGTGCCAGTAGTACACCTAGGGGGACAGGGGGCGAAAAACTGTTTTTT
CASSTPRGTGGEKLFF
>TRBV7-3|.|TRBJ1-6|.
TGTGCCAGCAGCCCAAACGGACAGCATAATTCACCCCTCCACTTT
CASSPNGQHNSPLHF
>TRBV9|.|TRBJ2-1|TRBD2
TGTGCCAGCAGCGTAGCGGGCGGGGGAGACTACAATGAGCAGTTCTTC
CASSVAGGGDYNEQFF
>TRBV5-8|.|TRBJ2-1|.
TGTGCCAGCAGCTTGGGTCGGCAGGGTTACTCCTACAATGAGCAGTTCTTC
CASSLGRQGYSYNEQFF
>TRBV6-5|.|TRBJ2-7|TRBD2
TGTGCCAGCAGTTATGGGAGCGGGGGGGACACCTACGAGCAGTACTTC
CASSYGSGGDTYEQYF
>TRBV27|.|TRBJ2-7|.
TGTGCCAGCAGTTTAGCGGCTCGGACCTACGAGCAGTACTTC
CASSLAARTYEQYF
>TRBV9|once|TRBJ2-5|.
TGTGCCAGCAGCGTAGGAGGGGGAGAGACCCAGTACTTC
CASSVGGGETQYF
>TRBV11-3|.|TRBJ2-1|TRBD2
TGTGCCAGCAGCTTTACTAGCGGCAATGAGCAGTTCTTC
CASSFTSGNEQFF
>TRBV14|once|TRBJ1-2|TRBD1
TGTGCCAGCAGCCTAACGGGGACAGCAAACTATGGCTACACCTTC
CASSLTGTANYGYTF
>TRBV7-9|.|TRBJ2-1|.
TGTGCCAGCAGCTTACCCAGCCCTAGTGAGCAGTTCTTC
CASSLPSPSEQFF
>TRBV5-1|.|TRBJ2-3|TRBD2
TGCGCCAGCAGCTTGGATCTAGCGGGGGGGCTCGGAGATACGCAGTATTTT
CASSLDLAGGLGDTQYF
>TRBV5-6|.|TRBJ1-5|TRBD1
TGTGCCAGCAGCTTGGGAGGGGGCTCGGGCAATCAGCCCCAGCATTTT
CASSLGGGSGNQPQHF
>TRBV9|.|TRBJ2-1|TRBD2
TGTGCCAGCAGCGGACGAGCGGGGGAGAGCTCCTACAATGAGCAGTTCTTC
CASSGRAGESSYNEQFF
>TRBV7-9|.|TRBJ1-2|.
TGTGCCAGCGTCCAGGGGCAACCCTTCTATGGCTACACCTTC
CASVQGQPFYGYTF
>TRBV7-9|.|TRBJ1-4|.
TGTGCCAGCAGCTTAGTGTCGGACATGCGAGAAAAACTGTTTTTT
CASSLVSDMREKLFF
>TRBV6-6|.|TRBJ1-3|.
TGTGCCAGCAGTAAAGGGGCGTCTGGAAACACCATATATTTT
CASSKGASGNTIYF
>TRBV4-1|once|TRBJ2-7|TRBD1
TGCGCCAGCAGCCAAGGAGGGGAACAGGGGAGCTACGAGCAGTACTTC
CASSQGGEQGSYEQYF
>TRBV6-5|.|TRBJ1-2|.
TGTGCCAGCAGCCCCCGAAGGACAGAGGACTATGGCTACACCTTC
CASSPRRTEDYGYTF
>TRBV9|.|TRBJ2-2|TRBD2
TGTGCCAGCAACACCAACCTAGCGGGGGGCAACACCGGGGAGCTGTTTTTT
CASNTNLAGGNTGELFF
>TRBV2|.|TRBJ1-1|.
TGTGCCAGCAGTGGACAGGTGGGGTCGAACACTGAAGCTTTCTTT
CASSGQVGSNTEAFF
>TRBV6-5|once|TRBJ1-2|.
TGTGCCAGCAGTTCCTCCAACAGGTATGGCTACACCTTC
CASSSSNRYGYTF
>TRBV7-8|.|TRBJ2-3|TRBD2
TGTGCCAGCAGCCTTAGACTAGCGGGGGGAACAGATACGCAGTATTTT
CASSLRLAGGTDTQYF
>TRBV6-1|.|TRBJ1-1|.
TGTGCCAGCATGGGAGGCCAGAACACTGAAGCTTTCTTT
CASMGGQNTEAFF
>TRBV9|.|TRBJ1-2|TRBD1
TGTGCCAGCAGCGTGGGAACTCCGGGACAGATGGGCTACACCTTC
CASSVGTPGQMGYTF
>TRBV27|many|TRBJ2-7|TRBD1
TGTGCCAGCAGTTTCTCACGGACCGGGACAGGGCCCCCTCCGACCTACGAGCAGTACTTC
CASSFSRTGTGPPPTYEQYF
>TRBV7-2|.|TRBJ1-4|TRBD1
TGTGCCAGCAGCCGACAGGGGGGTTTGAGTAATGAAAAACTGTTTTTT
CASSRQGGLSNEKLFF
>TRBV5-4|.|TRBJ2-5|.
TGTGCCACCATGACCTCTAATGGGCACGAGGGAGAGACCCAGTACTTC
CATMTSNGHEGETQYF
>TRBV2|.|TRBJ2-7|TRBD1
TGTGCCAGCTCCCGGGACAGGGATGCCTACGAGCAGTACTTC
CASSRDRDAYEQYF
>TRBV19|few|TRBJ1-5|.
TGTGCCAGTACCTCGTCTCTTTGGCCCCAGCATTTT
CASTSSLWPQHF
>TRBV15|.|TRBJ2-7|TRBD1
TGTGCCACCAGCAACCCAGACAGGGCCTACGAGCAGTACTTC
CATSNPDRAYEQYF
>TRBV4-3|.|TRBJ2-3|TRBD1
TGCGCCAGCAGCCACGGGACAGGATACACAGATACGCAGTATTTT
CASSHGTGYTDTQYF